This T cell receptor (beta chain) was recovered during a study of molecular identifiers for immune sequencing clone quantification. TCRdb called the PCR reads again in MiXCR, with one record for every CDR3 protein. The sample lists approximately 550,000 distinct CDR3 sequences; about a quarter were seen once. The CDR3 has 13 residues. Details on this clonotype: An end of the junction does not agree with germline; a read error may underlie this.

The receptor was isolated from a human donor in good health. Some libraries in this study had Jurkat cell RNA spiked in. The chain joins TRBV12-3 or TRBV12-4 to TRBJ1-1; D remains ambiguous. The sample comprised naive CD8+ T cells from blood, with Jurkat cell RNA spiked in. As to subset: FACS-sorted CD8+CD4-CCR7+CD45RA+ naive T cells. CDR3 amino acids: CASSMGSNAEAFF. In DNA form, the CDR3 reads TGTGCCAGCAGTATGGGATCGAACGCTGAAGCTTTCTTT.